Each of the 15 T cell receptor beta chains below was sequenced from the same sample in a study of T cell changes during pregnancy in multiple sclerosis. The repertoire was sequenced with immunoSEQ multiplex PCR; TCRdb's copy has only in-frame clones and lacks some. The sample includes 30,000 to 35,000 clones, 90% of them seen just once. This specimen consisted of CD8+ T cells from peripheral blood mononuclear cells, obtained before pregnancy. The receptors derive from a female donor with multiple sclerosis, enrolled in a pregnancy study.

V gene TRBV11-2 combines with J gene TRBJ2-7; 11 bases are shared with TRBD1. The junction had 1 base not matched to a gene; V was cut back by 4 bases and J by 2 bases. The CDR3 length is 14 residues. From germline, CDR1 is SGHAT and CDR2 FQNNGV. In DNA, the CDR3 is TGTGCCAGCAGCTGGGGACAGGGGGCCTACGAGCAGTACTTC. It translates to CASSWGQGAYEQYF.

This sequence joins TRBV5-1 and TRBJ1-2; 9 bases align to TRBD1. This CDR3 is built from 19 residues. V trimming: 0 bases; J trimming: 2 bases; junction bases outside the gene matches: 14. Looked up from germline, CDR1 is SGHRS and CDR2 is YFSETQ. The CDR3 region is CASSLEAPGQGPPNYGYTF. In DNA form, the CDR3 reads TGCGCCAGCAGCTTGGAAGCTCCGGGACAGGGCCCCCCCAACTATGGCTACACCTTC. Looking up the rest from reference TRBV5-1 and TRBJ1-2 gives the full variable domain: KAGVTQTPRYLIKTRGQQVTLSCSPISGHRSVSWYQQTPGQGLQFLFEYFSETQRNKGNFPGRFSGRQFSNSRSEMNVSTLELGDSALYLCASSLEAPGQGPPNYGYTFGSGTRLTVV.

The V gene is TRBV19, the J gene TRBJ2-7; perhaps TRBD1 as D (6 bases). V lost 4 bases to trimming and J lost 0 bases, with 10 bases between them. CDR1 is LNHDA and CDR2 is SQIVND in the germline V gene (reference sequence). This CDR3 has 14 amino acids. CDR3 loop: CASSTTGSSYEQYF. CDR3 coding DNA: TGTGCCAGTAGTACCACAGGGAGCTCCTACGAGCAGTACTTC.

The chain recombines TRBV30 with TRBJ1-1; TRBD1 might be the D (6 bases). The CDR3 runs to 15 residues. Trimming left V 0 bases short and J 0 bases short, with 11 bases between. CDR1 and CDR2 from the germline V gene are GTSNPN and SVGIG (reference sequence). CDR3 sequence: CAWSVGTSMNTEAFF. The CDR3 coding sequence is TGTGCCTGGAGTGTAGGGACATCCATGAACACTGAAGCTTTCTTT. Variable domain in full (rest from reference TRBV30 and TRBJ1-1): SQTIHQWPATLVQPVGSPLSLECTVEGTSNPNLYWYRQAAGRGLQLLFYSVGIGQISSEVPQNLSASRPQDRQFILSSKKLLLSDSGFYLCAWSVGTSMNTEAFFGQGTRLTVV.

V gene TRBV13 combines with J gene TRBJ1-1; D is unresolved. CDR3 length: 14 amino acids. In germline, CDR1 is PRHDT, CDR2 FYEKMQ (reference sequence). The V end was cut by 1 base, the J end by 4 bases, with 10 bases between. The chain's CDR3 is CASSLEAGPTEAFF. CDR3 coding DNA: TGTGCCAGCAGCTTAGAGGCAGGTCCCACTGAAGCTTTCTTT.

V and J are TRBV7-9 and TRBJ2-7; no clear D. Germline V gene data show CDR1 as SEHNR and CDR2 as FQNEAQ (reference sequence). The length of the CDR3 is 15 residues. The V end was cut by 0 bases, the J end by 0 bases, with 9 bases between. The CDR3 loop is CASSLAIDGSYEQYF. The CDR3 nucleotides read TGTGCCAGCAGCTTAGCTATAGATGGCTCCTACGAGCAGTACTTC.

The chain recombines TRBV7-2 with TRBJ2-7; possibly TRBD2 for D (5 bases). CDR1 SGHTA and CDR2 FQGNSA come from the germline V gene. The germline V and J ends were trimmed by 1 base and 1 base, with 11 bases remaining between them. The length of the CDR3 is 15 residues. CDR3 sequence: CASSLGLGGSYEQYF. The CDR3 DNA follows: TGTGCCAGCAGCTTAGGATTAGGAGGTTCCTACGAGCAGTACTTC.

Comments on this clone: A junction end diverges from the germline sequence, so it may reflect a read error. The CDR3: CASSLEYYDEQFF. For the CDR3, the DNA is TGTGCCAGCAGCTTGGAGTACTACGATGAGCAGTTCTTC. The rearrangement uses TRBV5-4 and TRBJ2-1; D ambiguous. Germline lookup yields CDR1 SGHNT and CDR2 YYREEE (reference sequence). The CDR3 has 13 amino acids.

The chain combines TRBV28 with TRBJ1-2; D might be TRBD1 (5 bases). CDR3 length equals 16 residues. CDR1 and CDR2 (germline): MDHEN, SYDVKM. V shed 8 bases and J shed 0 bases, with 19 bases lying between them. The CDR3 is CASVSRGYSANYGYTF. The CDR3 DNA reads TGTGCCAGCGTCTCAAGGGGTTATTCAGCTAACTATGGCTACACCTTC.

V usage is TRBV6-5 and J usage is TRBJ1-2, with D perhaps TRBD1 (6 bases). Per the germline V gene, CDR1 is MNHEY and CDR2 is SVGAGI. V lost 5 bases and J 5 bases, leaving 18 bases between the germline ends. The CDR3 consists of 15 residues. This CDR3 reads CASSSGTPGAYGYTF. DNA of the CDR3: TGTGCCAGCAGTAGCGGGACACCGGGAGCATATGGCTACACCTTC.

This chain links TRBV4-2 with TRBJ1-1, with D uncertain. This CDR3 contains 15 residues. From germline, CDR1 is LGHNA and CDR2 YNFKEQ. Trimming took 1 base from V and 4 from J, leaving 13 bases between them. CDR3 bases: TGTGCCAGCAGCCAAGGGTCCATGGAGGGCACTGAAGCTTTCTTT. Residues: CASSQGSMEGTEAFF.

The V call is TRBV6-4, the J call TRBJ2-5; 7 nucleotides align to TRBD2. The trim removed 3 bases at V and 2 bases at J, leaving 6 bases unmatched. This CDR3 contains 15 residues. Germline-derived CDR1 and CDR2 are MRHNA and SNTAGT. CDR3 amino acids: CASSEEPSGQETQYF. Here the CDR3 DNA reads TGTGCCAGCAGTGAGGAACCTAGCGGACAAGAGACCCAGTACTTC.

Notes on this clone: At one boundary the junction diverges from the germline segment, which might be a read error. The chain links TRBV11-2 to TRBJ1-1; D might be TRBD1 (5 bases). CDR1 SGHAT and CDR2 FQNNGV come from the germline V gene. CDR3 size: 12 residues. Here the CDR3 DNA reads TGTGCCAGCAGCTTTGGCTACAAGGACACCAACTTT. Amino acid sequence: CASSFGYKDTNF.

In DNA, the CDR3 is TGTGCCTGGAGTGTAAGCGGGGAAACTGAAGCTTTCTTT. It specifies CAWSVSGETEAFF. The chain employs TRBV30 and TRBJ1-1; D is undetermined. Germline-derived CDR1 and CDR2 are GTSNPN and SVGIG (reference sequence). The CDR3 covers 13 residues. V was clipped by 0 bases and J by 5 bases, with 10 bases between them. Together with reference TRBV30 and TRBJ1-1, the CDR3 gives the full variable domain: SQTIHQWPATLVQPVGSPLSLECTVEGTSNPNLYWYRQAAGRGLQLLFYSVGIGQISSEVPQNLSASRPQDRQFILSSKKLLLSDSGFYLCAWSVSGETEAFFGQGTRLTVV.

The rearrangement joins TRBV5-4 to TRBJ2-1, with a tentative D call TRBD2 (6 bases). CDR3 length equals 15 residues. V was shortened by 1 base and J by 3 bases, with 11 bases between the two germline ends. Looked up from germline, CDR1 is SGHNT and CDR2 is YYREEE (reference sequence). CDR3 amino acids: CASSLWTTIYNEQFF. In DNA, the CDR3 is TGTGCCAGCAGCTTGTGGACTACAATCTACAATGAGCAGTTCTTC.